This paragraph reports one TCR beta chain. V shed 0 bases and J shed 6 bases, with 15 bases lying between them. Germline V gene lookup returns CDR1 SGHDN and CDR2 FVKESK. CDR3 size: 15 residues. The data derive from a study of cytotoxic CD8 clonotypes in ibrutinib-treated CLL. Investigators sourced about 2 micrograms of genomic DNA from cryopreserved PBMCs for TCR beta libraries. Clones were sequenced by immunoSEQ multiplex PCR, and TCRdb holds only the in-frame ones, with some missing. The table has about 92,000 clones, roughly three quarters seen once; the top ten hold 20% to 25%. The chain employs TRBV14 and TRBJ2-7; perhaps TRBD1 as D (6 bases). This material consisted of PBMCs, taken after 24 months of ibrutinib treatment. The clonotype was recovered from a human donor with chronic lymphocytic leukemia. The CDR3 reads CASSQEWLGTTEQYF. The CDR3 DNA is TGTGCCAGCAGCCAAGAATGGTTGGGGACAACCGAGCAGTACTTC.